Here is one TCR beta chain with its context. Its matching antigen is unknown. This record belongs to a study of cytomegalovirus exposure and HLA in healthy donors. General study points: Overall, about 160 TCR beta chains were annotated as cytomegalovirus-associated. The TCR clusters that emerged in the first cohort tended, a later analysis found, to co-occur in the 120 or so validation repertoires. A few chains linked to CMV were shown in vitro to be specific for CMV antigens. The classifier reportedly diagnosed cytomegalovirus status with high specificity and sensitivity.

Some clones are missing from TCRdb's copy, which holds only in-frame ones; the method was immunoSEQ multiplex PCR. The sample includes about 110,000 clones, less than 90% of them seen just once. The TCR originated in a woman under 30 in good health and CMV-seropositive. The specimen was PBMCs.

The CDR3 here is CASSAGQTDTQYF. Written as DNA, the CDR3 is TGTGCCAGTAGTGCTGGACAGACAGATACGCAGTATTTT. The chain joins TRBV19 to TRBJ2-3, with D perhaps matching TRBD1 (6 bases). The CDR3 totals 13 residues. The germline V gene encodes CDR1 LNHDA and CDR2 SQIVND (reference sequence). V was cut by 5 bases and J by 3 bases, with 9 bases left in between.